The text below deals with one T cell receptor (beta chain). This specimen comes from a study of blood T cell repertoires in COVID-19. At the level of the study: Sources were T cells, B-cell-depleted T cells, or PBMCs; the material itself was cDNA or gDNA.

Germline V gives CDR1 MNHNY, CDR2 SVGAGI (reference sequence). The CDR3 consists of 16 residues. Deletions cut 5 bases from V and 7 bases from J, with 23 bases between. Some clones are missing from TCRdb's copy, which holds only in-frame ones; the method was immunoSEQ multiplex PCR. The sample holds roughly 130,000 clones, around 79% seen once. The rearrangement uses TRBV6-6 and TRBJ1-2; perhaps TRBD1 as D (5 bases). The receptor was derived from a woman aged 70-85 years with COVID-19, enrolled during active disease. The sequenced sample was peripheral blood. The CDR3 region has the DNA TGTGCCAGCAGTCACGACACGGTGACAGTAGCACGTGGCTACACCTTC. Translated, it gives CASSHDTVTVARGYTF.